Shown below are 2 T cell receptor beta chains from a single sample sequenced in a study of blood T cell repertoires in COVID-19 (dated by TCRdb to about 2020). Library creation used the immunoSEQ multiplex PCR assay. Drawn from immuneACCESS, this table holds only the in-frame rearrangements with V and J called that TCRdb kept. Clones are partly lost; checked studies trace under half to an unresolved V gene and leave the rest unexplained. The sample contains 180,000 or so clones, roughly four fifths of them found a single time. Roughly 2.6% of the sample is taken by the ten largest. The source material was peripheral blood. Receptors originate from a human donor with acute or convalescent COVID-19. The donor label of this sample is uncertain.

The DNA for the CDR3 is TGTGCCAGCAGCTTAGCGGCGGCGCTAGCGGGAGCCCGGAGGGGGGCCAACGTCCTGACTTTC. It is translated as CASSLAAALAGARRGANVLTF. V and J are TRBV7-2 and TRBJ2-6; TRBD2 matches 10 bases. The CDR3 runs to 21 residues. V shed 0 bases, J shed 4 bases, and the junction held 15 bases outside the gene matches. Germline CDR1 reads SGHTA; CDR2 reads FQGNSA. Full variable domain (remainder filled in from reference TRBV7-2 and TRBJ2-6): GAGVSQSPSNKVTEKGKDVELRCDPISGHTALYWYRQSLGQGLEFLIYFQGNSAPDKSGLPSDRFSAERTGGSVSTLTIQRTQQEDSAVYLCASSLAAALAGARRGANVLTFGAGSRLTVL.

The rearrangement joins TRBV9 to TRBJ1-1, with 7 bases fitting TRBD1. Germline CDR1 SGDLS, CDR2 YYNGEE. The CDR3 is 14 amino acids. Trimming took 5 bases from V and 1 from J; bases not matched to a gene: 5. The chain's CDR3 is CASSKTGTNTEAFF. CDR3 coding DNA: TGTGCCAGCAGTAAGACAGGGACGAACACTGAAGCTTTCTTT. The full variable domain, its missing parts supplied by reference TRBV9 and TRBJ1-1, is DSGVTQTPKHLITATGQRVTLRCSPRSGDLSVYWYQQSLDQGLQFLIQYYNGEERAKGNILERFSAQQFPDLHSELNLSSLELGDSALYFCASSKTGTNTEAFFGQGTRLTVV.